These 19 T cell receptor beta chains came from one sample sequenced in a study of control samples from healthy donors and cancer patients. Method: immunoSEQ multiplex PCR; TCRdb's copy keeps in-frame clones and lacks some. The data contain roughly 86,000 clones, 91% of them seen just once; the ten biggest clones take up about 15%. The material sequenced was blood. These TCRs come from a man aged 25-45 years in good health.

This clone was counted between two and nine times. The chain uses TRBV10-1 and TRBJ2-7; D not resolved. The CDR3 contains 13 residues. Germline V lookup: CDR1 WNHNN, CDR2 SYGVQD (reference sequence). Trimming took off 0 bases at V and 3 bases at J, with 6 bases between the two ends. The CDR3 DNA sequence: TGCGCCAGCAGTGAGTCTCCCAGCTACGAGCAGTACTTC. Protein sequence: CASSESPSYEQYF.

This chain connects TRBV4-2 to TRBJ2-3, with 12 bases that match TRBD2. Trimming took 0 bases from V and 10 from J; bases not matched to a gene: 5. The germline gives CDR1 LGHNA, CDR2 YNFKEQ. The CDR3 has 15 residues. This chain's CDR3 is CASSQDGLAGGSQYF. The CDR3 DNA follows: TGTGCCAGCAGCCAAGATGGGCTAGCGGGGGGGTCGCAGTATTTT.

The chain carries TRBV30 and TRBJ2-2; tentative D call: TRBD2 (6 bases). The CDR3 contains 15 residues. Trimming took off 4 bases at V and 0 bases at J, with 12 bases between the two ends. Germline V lookup: CDR1 GTSNPN, CDR2 SVGIG (reference sequence). The CDR3 loop is CAWKFSGANTGELFF. The CDR3 bases are TGTGCCTGGAAATTCTCGGGGGCGAACACCGGGGAGCTGTTTTTT.

This clone has only a few counts. The chain couples TRBV12-3 or TRBV12-4 to TRBJ1-2; 7 bases line up with TRBD1. The CDR3 contains 13 residues. The junction had 2 bases not matched to a gene; V was cut back by 5 bases and J by 2 bases. The CDR3 loop is CASSPQGNYGYTF. For the CDR3, the DNA is TGTGCCAGCAGTCCACAGGGGAACTATGGCTACACCTTC.

CDR3 sequence: CASSQKMLDPRGNQPQHF. The CDR3 nucleotides are TGCGCCAGCAGCCAGAAGATGTTGGATCCCCGGGGCAATCAGCCCCAGCATTTT. The V gene is TRBV4-1, the J gene TRBJ1-5; D is unresolved. The length of the CDR3 is 18 residues. Trimming removed 3 bases from V and 2 bases from J, with 20 bases in between. Germline CDR1 reads MGHRA; CDR2 reads YSYEKL.

This clone appeared a single time. This sequence joins TRBV12-3 or TRBV12-4 and TRBJ2-7; D unclear. Trimming pared 8 bases from V and 1 base from J, leaving 12 bases between. There are 13 residues in the CDR3. The DNA for the CDR3 is TGTGCCAGCTCACTTCAAGTTTCCTACGAGCAGTACTTC. Translating it yields CASSLQVSYEQYF.

The chain joins TRBV30 to TRBJ2-5, with 7 bases fitting TRBD1. This CDR3 comprises 13 residues. In germline, CDR1 is GTSNPN, CDR2 SVGIG (reference sequence). V trimming: 0 bases; J trimming: 5 bases; junction bases outside the gene matches: 3. The CDR3, as DNA: TGTGCCTGGAGTGTAGGGGGCGTGGAGACCCAGTACTTC. Protein product: CAWSVGGVETQYF.

The rearrangement uses TRBV18 and TRBJ2-7; D perhaps matches TRBD1 (7 bases). The V and J ends lost 1 base and 0 bases respectively, with 16 bases between them. This CDR3 region has 17 residues. Per germline, CDR1 KGHSH and CDR2 LQKENI. Here the CDR3 DNA reads TGTGCCAGCTCACCACGGCAAGGAGGGGGCCTCTCCTACGAGCAGTACTTC. Its translation: CASSPRQGGGLSYEQYF.

This clone has just a few counts. This CDR3 is also generated by other DNA sequences in the sample. The rearrangement joins TRBV28 to TRBJ2-7; no reliable D call. This CDR3 has 11 residues. Germline V gives CDR1 MDHEN, CDR2 SYDVKM. V lost 5 bases and J lost 2, with 4 bases in between. In nucleotides, the CDR3 is TGTGCCAGCAGTGTCACCTACGAGCAGTACTTC. Translation: CASSVTYEQYF.

V and J are TRBV5-1 and TRBJ2-1; possible D gene TRBD1, 5 bases. Trimming cost V 4 bases and J 5 bases, with 16 bases left between them. This CDR3 comprises 15 residues. Germline V gives CDR1 SGHRS, CDR2 YFSETQ. DNA for the CDR3: TGCGCCAGCAGCGTGAGACAGCAACCTCACAATGAGCAGTTCTTC. Its translation: CASSVRQQPHNEQFF.

This rearrangement joins TRBV12-3 or TRBV12-4 to TRBJ1-1; D perhaps matches TRBD1 (5 bases). The CDR3 spans 13 residues. The germline V and J ends were trimmed by 3 bases and 6 bases, with 11 bases remaining between them. The CDR3 here is CASSLGGTAEAFF. The CDR3 DNA is TGTGCCAGCAGTTTGGGGGGGACGGCTGAAGCTTTCTTT.

The rearrangement joins TRBV5-6 to TRBJ2-7, with TRBD2 identical over 8 bases. The CDR3 extends over 15 amino acids. Germline values: CDR1 SGHDT, CDR2 YYEEEE. The trim removed 4 bases at V and 6 bases at J, leaving 12 bases unmatched. CDR3 amino acids: CASSSRTSRGVEQYF. The DNA for the CDR3 is TGTGCCAGCAGCAGCCGGACTAGCCGCGGGGTCGAGCAGTACTTC.

The chain recombines TRBV7-2 with TRBJ2-6, with D tentatively TRBD1 (5 bases). The CDR3 consists of 19 residues. Germline CDR1 and CDR2: SGHTA and FQGNSA. The V end was cut by 1 base, the J end by 3 bases, with 19 bases between. The CDR3 here is CASSLVVGQILYGANVLTF. Written as DNA, the CDR3 is TGTGCCAGCAGCTTAGTTGTGGGGCAAATTCTTTATGGGGCCAACGTCCTGACTTTC.

This clone was observed once. The V gene is TRBV6-6, the J gene TRBJ2-6, with D tentatively TRBD1 (5 bases). The CDR3 has 14 amino acids. Trimming took 6 bases from V and 4 from J, leaving 10 bases between them. In germline, CDR1 is MNHNY, CDR2 SVGAGI (reference sequence). CDR3: CASRTGAGANVLTF. CDR3 in DNA: TGTGCCAGCAGAACAGGTGCCGGGGCCAACGTCCTGACTTTC.

The chain couples TRBV7-9 to TRBJ2-7, with D perhaps matching TRBD2 (7 bases). Per the germline V gene, CDR1 is SEHNR and CDR2 is FQNEAQ (reference sequence). The CDR3 is 15 amino acids. The V end was cut by 10 bases, the J end by 3 bases, with 22 bases between. The CDR3 region has the DNA TGTGCCACCCATGATTTGGGGGAGGGGGACTACGAGCAGTACTTC. It translates to CATHDLGEGDYEQYF.

This chain links TRBV5-1 with TRBJ1-2; the D gene is possibly TRBD1 (6 bases). The CDR3 has 16 amino acids. Between the trimmed V and J ends, which lost 0 bases and 4 bases, there was a span of 16 bases. Germline lookup yields CDR1 SGHRS and CDR2 YFSETQ. The CDR3 nucleotides are TGCGCCAGCAGCTTGGGACCCACGACAGGTATCTATGGCTACACCTTC. This codes for CASSLGPTTGIYGYTF.

The chain recombines TRBV11-2 with TRBJ2-1; D is tentatively TRBD1 or TRBD2 (7 bases each). CDR1 is SGHAT, CDR2 FQNNGV, per germline. The CDR3 runs to 15 residues. With 5 bases removed from V and 3 bases from J, the gap between germline ends came to 14 bases. The CDR3 DNA sequence: TGTGCCAGCAGCCAAGACAGGGAGGGCTACAATGAGCAGTTCTTC. It codes for CASSQDREGYNEQFF.

The chain is built from TRBV27 and TRBJ2-4, with D perhaps TRBD1 (6 bases). The CDR3 sequence is 20 residues long. Germline V gives CDR1 MNHEY, CDR2 SMNVEV (reference sequence). The V and J ends lost 2 bases and 0 bases respectively, with 23 bases between them. The chain's CDR3 is CASSLTPMVWQGSAKNIQYF. In DNA, the CDR3 is TGTGCCAGCAGTTTAACCCCTATGGTCTGGCAGGGGTCAGCCAAAAACATTCAGTACTTC.

The rearrangement joins TRBV5-1 to TRBJ2-3; D could derive from TRBD1 or TRBD2 (5 bases each). Germline lookup yields CDR1 SGHRS and CDR2 YFSETQ. V gave up 0 bases and J gave up 4 bases, with 12 bases separating them. The length of the CDR3 is 15 residues. Written as DNA, the CDR3 is TGCGCCAGCAGCTTGGAGCAGGGAGAGGCAGATACGCAGTATTTT. Residues: CASSLEQGEADTQYF.